Below, 11 T cell receptor beta chains from the same sample are listed, as sequenced in a study of CD8+ T cells in alopecia areata. RNA was extracted and reverse transcribed into cDNA as the sequencing template. Clones were sequenced by immunoSEQ multiplex PCR, and TCRdb holds only the in-frame ones, with some missing. Of approximately 200,000 clones listed, around 60% are singletons. The treatment was: oral pan-JAK inhibitor, 5-10 mg twice daily. The source material was CD4+ T cells sorted from blood, sampled at week 4, from a patient treated with tofacitinib. The receptors stem from a human donor with alopecia areata.

The CDR3 DNA sequence: TGTGCCAGCAGTGCACGGTCGGCCCAGTACTTC. It translates to CASSARSAQYF. The chain combines TRBV28 with TRBJ2-5, with D unclear. Germline CDR1 MDHEN, CDR2 SYDVKM. The V end lost 5 bases, the J end lost 9 bases, and 10 bases lay between the germline ends. This CDR3 has 11 amino acids. Supplemented by reference TRBV28 and TRBJ2-5, the full variable domain reads DVKVTQSSRYLVKRTGEKVFLECVQDMDHENMFWYRQDPGLGLRLIYFSYDVKMKEKGDIPEGYSVSREKKERFSLILESASTNQTSMYLCASSARSAQYFGPGTRLLVL.

This chain connects TRBV6-6 to TRBJ1-1; weak D call: TRBD1 (6 bases). The V and J ends lost 7 bases and 4 bases respectively, with 13 bases between them. CDR1 MNHNY and CDR2 SVGAGI come from the germline V gene (reference sequence). CDR3 size: 13 residues. The CDR3 spells CASNRVEGTEAFF. CDR3 sequence (DNA): TGTGCCAGCAACAGGGTAGAGGGCACTGAAGCTTTCTTT.

J is TRBJ1-1 and V is TRBV29-1, with TRBD1 matching over 7 bases. Germline V gene sequence: CDR1 SQVTM, CDR2 ANQGSEA. The CDR3 extends over 15 amino acids. Trimming removed 4 bases from V and 0 bases from J; junction bases left unmatched: 8. The DNA of the CDR3 is TGCAGCGTTGTGGGGACAGCGGAAATGAACACTGAAGCTTTCTTT. Translating gives CSVVGTAEMNTEAFF. The variable domain in full, completed from reference TRBV29-1 and TRBJ1-1, reads SAVISQKPSRDICQRGTSLTIQCQVDSQVTMMFWYRQQPGQSLTLIATANQGSEATYESGFVIDKFPISRPNLTFSTLTVSNMSPEDSSIYLCSVVGTAEMNTEAFFGQGTRLTVV.

V usage is TRBV6-1 and J usage is TRBJ2-7; D tentatively reads TRBD1 or TRBD2 (5 bases each). Germline V CDR1 and CDR2: MNHNS, SASEGT. This CDR3 comprises 12 residues. V lost 7 bases, J lost 4 bases, and 11 bases lay in between. The CDR3 is CASTWGRYEQYF. DNA of the CDR3: TGTGCCAGCACCTGGGGGAGATACGAGCAGTACTTC.

The chain employs TRBV30 and TRBJ1-6; the D gene is possibly TRBD1 (6 bases). The CDR3 has 16 residues. Trimming left V 0 bases short and J 7 bases short, with 16 bases between. Germline V gene lookup returns CDR1 GTSNPN and CDR2 SVGIG (reference sequence). The CDR3 bases are TGTGCCTGGAGTGTATCCGGGGGCGCTAGGAATTCACCCCTCCACTTT. Its protein product is CAWSVSGGARNSPLHF.

V and J are TRBV2 and TRBJ2-4; D not certain. Germline V CDR1 and CDR2: SNHLY, FYNNEI. Trimming took off 6 bases at V and 5 bases at J, with 2 bases between the two ends. CDR3 length: 10 amino acids. In DNA form, the CDR3 reads TGTGCCAGCAGGCAAAACATTCAGTACTTC. Protein: CASRQNIQYF.

This clone was observed once. V gene TRBV7-2 combines with J gene TRBJ1-5, with D uncertain. The CDR3 covers 13 residues. The germline V gene encodes CDR1 SGHTA and CDR2 FQGNSA. Trimming cost V 5 bases and J 6 bases, with 11 bases left between them. The CDR3: CASSAANRQPQHF. The CDR3 DNA is TGTGCCAGCAGCGCCGCTAATCGTCAGCCCCAGCATTTT.

The V and J genes are TRBV30 and TRBJ1-3; D perhaps matches TRBD1 (5 bases). Trimming removed 3 bases from V and 2 bases from J, with 8 bases in between. Germline values: CDR1 GTSNPN, CDR2 SVGIG (reference sequence). The CDR3 covers 13 residues. CDR3 in DNA: TGTGCCTGGAGAATAGGGGCTGGAAACACCATATATTTT. Its protein product is CAWRIGAGNTIYF.

This clone was found many times. The chain recombines TRBV28 with TRBJ1-5, with D unclear. Trimming shortened V by 2 bases and J by 7 bases, and 0 bases separated the two germline ends. CDR3 size: 10 residues. Per germline, CDR1 MDHEN and CDR2 SYDVKM. CDR3 in DNA: TGTGCCAGCAGTTTACAGCCCCAGCATTTT. Amino acid sequence: CASSLQPQHF.

The chain has TRBV29-1 and TRBJ2-5; D unresolved. V was cut by 6 bases and J by 0 bases, with 8 bases left in between. This CDR3 is 12 amino acids long. Germline V CDR1 and CDR2: SQVTM, ANQGSEA. CDR3 residues: CSVAPNQETQYF. DNA of the CDR3: TGCAGCGTGGCCCCGAACCAAGAGACCCAGTACTTC. The entire variable domain, with the rest obtained from reference TRBV29-1 and TRBJ2-5, is as follows: SAVISQKPSRDICQRGTSLTIQCQVDSQVTMMFWYRQQPGQSLTLIATANQGSEATYESGFVIDKFPISRPNLTFSTLTVSNMSPEDSSIYLCSVAPNQETQYFGPGTRLLVL.

V and J are TRBV5-6 and TRBJ1-5; possibly TRBD1 for D (5 bases). The CDR3 covers 14 residues. V lost 2 bases to trimming and J lost 0 bases, with 6 bases between them. CDR1 SGHDT and CDR2 YYEEEE come from the germline V gene. In DNA, the CDR3 is TGTGCCAGCAGCTTCGGGGGTAGCAATCAGCCCCAGCATTTT. It yields the protein CASSFGGSNQPQHF.